This T cell receptor (beta chain) is from a study of T-cell reconstitution after alpha-beta-depleted transplantation in children. Regarding the study as a whole: Certain patients had high TCRbeta diversity at day 60, and it came from recipient T cells and thymic progenitors that survived. Approximately two months post-transplant, alpha-beta T cells reportedly originated from several hundred expanded graft clones. T cells produced anew were the main source of T-cell counts and diversity one year after transplant.

Details on this clonotype: Its antigen is unidentified.

Unique molecular identifiers were built into the TCRbeta library. TCRdb passed the PCR reads through MiXCR, listing each CDR3 protein once. The sample lists about 830,000 distinct CDR3 sequences, less than 20% occurring once. From germline, CDR1 is MNHEY and CDR2 SVGAGI. This CDR3 spans 15 amino acids. Between the trimmed V and J ends, which lost 2 bases and 2 bases, there was a span of 10 bases. The sequencing used PBMCs, mostly from graft donor cells, collected 360 days after TCRalphabeta/CD19-depleted stem cell transplant. V usage is TRBV6-5 and J usage is TRBJ1-5, with D perhaps TRBD1 (5 bases). This TCR was sampled from a male patient younger than 18 who had a stem cell transplant for acute lymphoblastic leukemia, so the T cells may come from the graft donor. The CDR3 region is CASSYGASGNQPQHF. In DNA, the CDR3 is TGTGCCAGCAGTTACGGGGCCTCGGGCAATCAGCCCCAGCATTTT.